The source of this T cell receptor beta chain is a study of technical replicates of blood from a handful of donors. The CDR3 extends over 14 amino acids. Germline V gives CDR1 SSHAT, CDR2 FNYEAQ (reference sequence). On this clone itself: The junction departs from the called germline gene at one end, perhaps through a read error.

Profiled with immunoSEQ multiplex PCR; TCRdb holds only in-frame clones, not every one. Among roughly 90,000 clones listed, under 95% were seen once. This clonotype was sampled from a human donor in good health. Sequenced: T cells isolated from PBMCs. The genes are TRBV7-7 and TRBJ1-4; 10 bases agree with TRBD1. The CDR3 here is CASSLGTGDEKLFF. In DNA form, the CDR3 reads TGTGCTAGCAGCTTAGGGACAGGGGATGAAAAACTGTTTTTT.